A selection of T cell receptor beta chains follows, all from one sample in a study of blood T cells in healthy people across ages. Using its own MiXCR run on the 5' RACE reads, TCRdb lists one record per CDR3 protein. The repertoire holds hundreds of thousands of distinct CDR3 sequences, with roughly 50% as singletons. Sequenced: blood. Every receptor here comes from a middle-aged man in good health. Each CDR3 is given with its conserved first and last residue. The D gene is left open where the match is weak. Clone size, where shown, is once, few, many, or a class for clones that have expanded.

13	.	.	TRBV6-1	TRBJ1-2	CASSELGPHGYTF	TGTGCCAGCAGTGAACTGGGACCTCATGGCTACACCTTC
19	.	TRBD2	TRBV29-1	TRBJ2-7	CSVEVPPRTSGRDTYEQYF	TGCAGCGTTGAAGTGCCACCTAGGACTAGCGGGAGGGACACCTACGAGCAGTACTTC
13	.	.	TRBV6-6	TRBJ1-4	CASRGPPDEKLFF	TGTGCCAGTCGAGGTCCTCCGGATGAAAAACTGTTTTTT
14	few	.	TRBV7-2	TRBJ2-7	CASSGLASRYEQYF	TGTGCCAGCAGCGGCCTCGCGAGTAGATACGAGCAGTACTTC
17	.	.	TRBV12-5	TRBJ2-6	CASAPRAVPSGANVLTF	TGTGCTAGTGCTCCTCGCGCAGTCCCCTCTGGGGCCAACGTCCTGACTTTC
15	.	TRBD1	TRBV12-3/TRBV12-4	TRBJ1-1	CASRPAGGRGTEAFF	TGCGCCAGCAGGCCTGCAGGGGGCCGGGGCACTGAAGCTTTCTTT
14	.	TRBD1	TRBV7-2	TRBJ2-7	CASSYPGQIYEQYF	TGTGCCAGCAGCTATCCGGGACAGATCTACGAGCAGTACTTC
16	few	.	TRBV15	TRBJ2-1	CATSRDQVDSTIEQFF	TGTGCCACCAGCAGAGATCAAGTAGACAGCACAATTGAGCAGTTCTTC
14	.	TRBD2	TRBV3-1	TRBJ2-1	CASSWTSGGYEQFF	TGTGCCAGCAGTTGGACTAGCGGGGGCTATGAGCAGTTCTTC
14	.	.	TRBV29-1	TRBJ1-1	CSARYRELNTEAFF	TGCAGCGCCCGGTACAGGGAGTTGAACACTGAAGCTTTCTTT
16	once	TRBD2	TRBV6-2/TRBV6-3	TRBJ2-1	CASSSQGLAGSNEQFF	TGTGCCAGCAGTTCCCAGGGACTAGCCGGGTCCAATGAGCAGTTCTTC
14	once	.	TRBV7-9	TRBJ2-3	CASRSWTGTDTQYF	TGTGCCAGCAGGTCCTGGACAGGCACAGATACGCAGTATTTT
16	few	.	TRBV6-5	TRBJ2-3	CASSPKDLSGGDTQYF	TGTGCCAGCAGCCCAAAGGACCTCTCTGGGGGGGATACGCAGTATTTT